This entry lists 14 T cell receptor beta chains sequenced from one sample in a study of blood T cell repertoires in COVID-19. Sequencing used immunoSEQ multiplex PCR; TCRdb keeps in-frame clones, though not all of them. The sample lists around 290,000 clones, roughly 89% occurring once. The sequencing sample was made of PBMCs or T cells enriched from blood (not recorded which). These receptors were taken from a woman aged 40-49 years who had recovered from COVID-19.

The chain is built from TRBV2 and TRBJ1-2, with 10 nucleotides matching TRBD1. This CDR3 region has 15 residues. V was clipped by 8 bases and J by 6 bases; unmatched bases: 12. Germline CDR1 reads SNHLY; CDR2 reads FYNNEI. The chain's CDR3 is CASGLLVGQGDGYTF. CDR3 coding DNA: TGTGCCAGCGGACTCTTGGTCGGACAGGGGGATGGCTACACCTTC. Full variable domain (rest looked up from reference TRBV2 and TRBJ1-2): EPEVTQTPSHQVTQMGQEVILRCVPISNHLYFYWYRQILGQKVEFLVSFYNNEISEKSEIFDDQFSVERPDGSNFTLKIRSTKLEDSAMYFCASGLLVGQGDGYTFGSGTRLTVV.

The CDR3 DNA follows: TGTGCCTGGAGTCCTCTCCTCGGGTCCGGCCTCACTAACTATGGCTACACCTTC. Its protein is CAWSPLLGSGLTNYGYTF. The gene calls are TRBV30 and TRBJ1-2; D is undetermined. V gave up 2 bases and J gave up 0 bases, with 22 bases separating them. Germline V lookup: CDR1 GTSNPN, CDR2 SVGIG (reference sequence). There are 18 residues in the CDR3.

This clone was detected a few times. The V and J genes are TRBV5-1 and TRBJ1-4, with D possibly matching TRBD1 (5 bases). Trimming shortened V by 6 bases and J by 4 bases, and 13 bases separated the two germline ends. Germline CDR1 SGHRS, CDR2 YFSETQ. The CDR3 sequence is 14 residues long. DNA for the CDR3: TGCGCCAGCACCACCGGACACGGTAATGAAAAACTGTTTTTT. It yields the protein CASTTGHGNEKLFF.

This clone was picked up one time. The V and J genes are TRBV5-1 and TRBJ2-7, with D hard to call. The V end was cut by 2 bases, the J end by 2 bases, with 11 bases between. This CDR3 is 14 amino acids long. From germline, CDR1 is SGHRS and CDR2 YFSETQ. Here the CDR3 DNA reads TGCGCCAGCAGCTTTGAGGCCGGCACCTACGAGCAGTACTTC. It codes for CASSFEAGTYEQYF.

This clone came up once. This chain connects TRBV4-1 to TRBJ2-2; TRBD2 might be the D (6 bases). Trimming took off 0 bases at V and 6 bases at J, with 11 bases between the two ends. CDR1 MGHRA and CDR2 YSYEKL come from the germline V gene. The CDR3 covers 15 residues. CDR3 in amino acids: CASSQDRSGAGELFF. The CDR3 DNA reads as TGCGCCAGCAGCCAAGATCGTAGCGGCGCCGGGGAGCTGTTTTTT.

This clone was observed once. The gene calls are TRBV6-5 and TRBJ1-2; D remains ambiguous. The CDR3 is 14 amino acids. V lost 0 bases and J lost 10, with 15 bases in between. Germline V gene lookup returns CDR1 MNHEY and CDR2 SVGAGI. CDR3 in DNA: TGTGCCAGCAGTTACTCTCGGAACGGAGGTGACTACACCTTC. Protein product: CASSYSRNGGDYTF.

The chain links TRBV5-1 to TRBJ1-3; 10 positions agree with TRBD1. The CDR3 extends over 16 amino acids. From germline, CDR1 is SGHRS and CDR2 YFSETQ. J lost 12 bases, V lost 2 bases, and 14 bases had no gene match. Here the CDR3 reads CASSLDPGTGAASIYF. CDR3 DNA: TGCGCCAGCAGCTTAGATCCCGGGACAGGGGCCGCAAGCATATATTTT. The variable domain in full, completed from reference TRBV5-1 and TRBJ1-3, reads KAGVTQTPRYLIKTRGQQVTLSCSPISGHRSVSWYQQTPGQGLQFLFEYFSETQRNKGNFPGRFSGRQFSNSRSEMNVSTLELGDSALYLCASSLDPGTGAASIYFGEGSWLTVV.

This sequence joins TRBV11-3 and TRBJ2-2; 9 nucleotides agree with TRBD2. In germline, CDR1 is SGHNT, CDR2 YENEEA. Trimming cost V 3 bases and J 6 bases; bases outside gene matches: 11. This CDR3 contains 17 residues. The CDR3 spells CASSFSAGGPSAGELFF. The CDR3 bases are TGTGCCAGCAGCTTTAGCGCGGGAGGGCCTTCCGCCGGGGAGCTGTTTTTT.

This rearrangement joins TRBV5-1 to TRBJ2-1; 7 bases are a match to TRBD2. With 4 bases clipped from V and 3 bases from J, the junction kept 10 bases outside the gene matches. Germline V gene data show CDR1 as SGHRS and CDR2 as YFSETQ. The CDR3 totals 16 residues. The CDR3 region has the DNA TGCGCCAGCAGCCTATTGGCGGGAGCCCTCTACAATGAGCAGTTCTTC. This encodes CASSLLAGALYNEQFF.

A few counts support this clone. The chain combines TRBV4-2 with TRBJ1-1; tentatively, D is TRBD1 (5 bases). The length of the CDR3 is 14 residues. CDR1 is LGHNA and CDR2 is YNFKEQ in the germline V gene. Trimming took off 2 bases at V and 1 base at J, with 8 bases between the two ends. The CDR3 is CASSQQTENTEAFF. The CDR3 DNA follows: TGTGCCAGCAGCCAACAGACAGAGAACACTGAAGCTTTCTTT.

The gene calls are TRBV5-1 and TRBJ2-7; D may be TRBD1 (6 bases). V dropped 4 bases and J dropped 3 bases, with 14 bases sitting between them. The germline CDR1 and CDR2 sequences are SGHRS and YFSETQ. The CDR3 loop spans 14 amino acids. CDR3 residues: CASSGRGQSYEQYF. In nucleotides, the CDR3 is TGCGCCAGCAGCGGACGAGGACAGAGCTACGAGCAGTACTTC.

The V call is TRBV5-1, the J call TRBJ2-3, with TRBD2 matching over 8 bases. The length of the CDR3 is 15 residues. V lost 1 base and J lost 1; bases outside the gene matches: 2. The germline CDR1 and CDR2 sequences are SGHRS and YFSETQ. This chain's CDR3 is CASSLTSGGTDTQYF. CDR3 in DNA: TGCGCCAGCAGCTTGACTAGCGGAGGCACAGATACGCAGTATTTT.

The CDR3 region has the DNA TGTGCCAGCAGCTTAGTTAGCGGAACCACAGATACGCAGTATTTT. It codes for CASSLVSGTTDTQYF. This chain uses TRBV7-9 with TRBJ2-3, with D maybe TRBD2 (6 bases). Trimming stripped 1 base from V and 2 bases from J, with 10 bases between. Germline V gene sequence: CDR1 SEHNR, CDR2 FQNEAQ (reference sequence). The CDR3 runs to 15 residues.

The V and J genes are TRBV6-5 and TRBJ2-3; 9 positions agree with TRBD2. The CDR3 covers 15 residues. V lost 6 bases and J lost 5; bases outside the gene matches: 9. Germline loops: CDR1 MNHEY, CDR2 SVGAGI. CDR3 sequence (DNA): TGTGCCAGCAGCAGGCGGGGGGGCGCGGGAGATACGCAGTATTTT. Residues: CASSRRGGAGDTQYF.